This TCR beta chain was identified during a study of CDR3 diversity in severe acne. TCRdb recomputed calls from the PCR reads with MiXCR, one row per CDR3 protein. The data contain approximately 97,000 distinct CDR3 sequences, about half of them singletons. Turning to this clonotype: Since a much larger clone is just one base distant, this may be a read error.

Sequencing was carried out using blood. The TCR sequence derives from a male donor with acne.

The CDR3 nucleotides are TGCGCCAGCAGCCTCGGGACAACGAACACTGAAGCTCTCTTT. It encodes CASSLGTTNTEALF. The V gene is TRBV5-1, the J gene TRBJ1-1, with D possibly TRBD1 on 6 matching bases. CDR3 length: 14 amino acids. Germline assignment: CDR1 SGHRS and CDR2 YFSETQ.